Listed below are T cell receptor beta chains from one sample, sequenced in a study of shared clonotypes between healthy human individuals. Clones were read by immunoSEQ multiplex PCR, and TCRdb kept only the in-frame ones, dropping some. The sample lists about half a million clones; over 70% were seen once. Sequencing input: PBMCs. The receptors were gathered from a woman aged 35 to 49 in good health. Some clones in this sample may be carry-over from other donors' samples. CDR3s include the opening cysteine and the closing phenylalanine or tryptophan. The D gene is left open where the match is weak. Rows may omit the clone size; those that give it use once, few, many or a size class.

NA,TRBV7-2,TRBJ2-7,TRBD2,TGTGCCAGCAGCTTGGCGGGACTAGTCTACGAGCAGTACTTC,CASSLAGLVYEQYF
NA,TRBV27,TRBJ2-2,NA,TGTGCCAGCAGTTTATCGGGGGAGTGGTACGGGGAGCTGTTTTTT,CASSLSGEWYGELFF
NA,TRBV2,TRBJ2-5,NA,TGTGCCAGCAGTGAAGCGGGCCACCAAGAGACCCAGTACTTC,CASSEAGHQETQYF
NA,TRBV7-2,TRBJ1-5,TRBD1,TGTGCCAGCAGCTTAGCGGCCACAGGGGGGCAGCCCCAGCATTTT,CASSLAATGGQPQHF
NA,TRBV5-1,TRBJ1-1,NA,TGCGCCAGCAGCTACGGACAGAACACTGAAGCTTTCTTT,CASSYGQNTEAFF
NA,TRBV4-2,TRBJ2-1,TRBD2,TGTGCCAGCAGCCAAGCGGGACTAGCGGGTTACAATGAGCAGTTCTTC,CASSQAGLAGYNEQFF
NA,TRBV5-4,TRBJ2-2,NA,TGTGCCAGCAGCCGGGGGTTTAGGAGGGCCACCGGGGAGCTGTTTTTT,CASSRGFRRATGELFF
NA,TRBV13,TRBJ1-2,NA,TGTGCCAGCAGCTCCCCCCGCCAGACAGGAAACTATGGCTACACCTTC,CASSSPRQTGNYGYTF
NA,TRBV19,TRBJ2-7,NA,TGTGCCAGTAGTATACCGGGGAGCTACGAGCAGTACTTC,CASSIPGSYEQYF
once,TRBV28,TRBJ2-5,TRBD2,TGTGCCAGCAGTTTAATTAGAAGCGGGGTAAGGACCCAGTACTTC,CASSLIRSGVRTQYF
NA,TRBV12-5,TRBJ2-1,TRBD2,TGTGCTAGTGGTTTGTCTCGGACTAGCGGGAACAATGAGCAGTTCTTC,CASGLSRTSGNNEQFF
NA,TRBV20-1,TRBJ2-5,NA,TGCAGTGCTAGTGACCAAGAGACCCAGTACTTC,CSASDQETQYF
NA,TRBV7-9,TRBJ2-2,TRBD2,TGTGCCAGCAGCTTACCGGGACTAGCGGGAAACACCGGGGAGCTGTTTTTT,CASSLPGLAGNTGELFF
NA,TRBV5-4,TRBJ2-7,NA,TGTGCCAGCAGCTTGGACTTGGGAAAGTCCTACGAGCAGTACTTC,CASSLDLGKSYEQYF